The 4 T cell receptor beta chains presented below share a single source sample, sequenced in a study of cytomegalovirus exposure and HLA in healthy donors. It was with 60 Vbeta and 13 Jbeta primers that the PCR ran. Here immunoSEQ multiplex PCR was the method, and the copy in TCRdb shows in-frame clones only, minus some. The sample includes around 170,000 clones, over 75% of them seen just once. The sample was PBMCs. These receptors were collected from a man aged 40-55 years in good health and CMV-seropositive.

The V and J genes are TRBV5-1 and TRBJ2-5; 10 bases are shared with TRBD2. The CDR3 is 14 amino acids. The germline V gene encodes CDR1 SGHRS and CDR2 YFSETQ. The junction had 5 bases not matched to a gene; V was cut back by 5 bases and J by 4 bases. CDR3 in DNA: TGCGCCAGCAGTGTAAGCGGGGGGGTAGAGACCCAGTACTTC. This translates into CASSVSGGVETQYF.

V gene TRBV5-4 combines with J gene TRBJ2-3; the D gene is possibly TRBD2 (6 bases). Trimming removed 5 bases from V and 0 bases from J, with 13 bases in between. The CDR3 consists of 15 residues. Germline V gene sequence: CDR1 SGHNT, CDR2 YYREEE (reference sequence). CDR3 residues: CASRFVRGSTDTQYF. CDR3 bases: TGTGCCAGCAGATTTGTTCGGGGGAGCACAGATACGCAGTATTTT.

Only a few counts were recorded for this clone. J is TRBJ1-1 and V is TRBV6-5; D not resolved. The CDR3 is made up of 13 amino acids. Per the germline V gene, CDR1 is MNHEY and CDR2 is SVGAGI. Deletions cut 6 bases from V and 5 bases from J, with 13 bases between. CDR3 coding DNA: TGTGCCAGCAGAACCCCGCAGGTGACTGAAGCTTTCTTT. This encodes CASRTPQVTEAFF.

V is TRBV21-1 and J is TRBJ2-3; TRBD2, the D gene given by the table, was not confirmed from the DNA. TRBV21-1 is classified as a pseudogene. The CDR3 runs to 17 residues. In DNA, the CDR3 is TGTGCCAGCAGCAAACAGCGTCTAGCGGATAACACAGATACGCAGTATTTT. Its protein product is CASSKQRLADNTDTQYF.